This TCR beta chain was identified in a study of shared clonotypes between healthy human individuals. Findings and caveats of the study: About 5% was the fraction of naive CD4 clonotypes found shared across a few donors. Larger estimated richness was generally recorded for naive subsets relative to memory subsets.

In regard to this clone: Its antigen is unknown.

The germline V and J ends were trimmed by 1 base and 8 bases, with 17 bases remaining between them. Germline-derived CDR1 and CDR2 are MGHDK and SYGVNS. The CDR3 loop spans 16 amino acids. Sequenced by immunoSEQ multiplex PCR; TCRdb stores in-frame clones only, minus some. The data hold a few hundred thousand clones, with 90% to 97% observed a single time. The sequenced sample was memory CD8+ T cells sorted from blood. Stated subset: CD45RO+ cells pooled with CCR7-negative TemRA cells. This clonotype was obtained from a man under 40 in good health. The rearrangement joins TRBV25-1 to TRBJ2-2; TRBD1 is a possible D gene (6 bases). The CDR3 is CASSELGTPSFGELFF. DNA of the CDR3: TGTGCCAGCAGTGAATTGGGGACACCCAGCTTTGGGGAGCTGTTTTTT.